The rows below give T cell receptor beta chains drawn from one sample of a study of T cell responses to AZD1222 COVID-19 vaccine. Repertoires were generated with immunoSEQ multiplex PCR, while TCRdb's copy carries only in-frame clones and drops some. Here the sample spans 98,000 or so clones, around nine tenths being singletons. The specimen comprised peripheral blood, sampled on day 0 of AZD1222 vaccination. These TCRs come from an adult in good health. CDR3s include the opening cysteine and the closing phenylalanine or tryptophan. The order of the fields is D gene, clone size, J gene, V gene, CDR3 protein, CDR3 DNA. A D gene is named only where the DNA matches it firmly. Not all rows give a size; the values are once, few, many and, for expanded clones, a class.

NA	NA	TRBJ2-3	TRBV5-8	CASSLDDRDTQYF	TGTGCCAGCAGCTTGGACGACCGAGATACGCAGTATTTT
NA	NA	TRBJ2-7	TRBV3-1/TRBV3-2	CASSRPGGGHYEQYF	TGTGCCAGCAGCCGCCCCGGCGGGGGACACTACGAGCAGTACTTC
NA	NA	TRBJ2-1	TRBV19	CASSHRTEGQFF	TGTGCCAGTAGTCACCGGACAGAGGGACAGTTCTTC
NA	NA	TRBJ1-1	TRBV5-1	CASSDQAVAMNTEAFF	TGCGCCAGCAGCGACCAAGCGGTGGCGATGAACACTGAAGCTTTCTTT
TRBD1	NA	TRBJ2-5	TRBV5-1	CASSLAPGGETQYF	TGCGCCAGCAGCTTGGCGCCAGGGGGAGAGACCCAGTACTTC
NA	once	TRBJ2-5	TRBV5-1	CASSWNPDSFQETQYF	TGCGCCAGCAGCTGGAACCCGGACAGCTTCCAAGAGACCCAGTACTTC
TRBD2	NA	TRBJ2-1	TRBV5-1	CASRIPGTSTNEQFF	TGCGCCAGCAGAATCCCCGGGACTAGTACCAATGAGCAGTTCTTC
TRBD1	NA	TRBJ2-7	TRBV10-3	CATSRDAGTGDEQYF	TGTGCCACCTCGAGGGATGCAGGGACAGGTGACGAGCAGTACTTC
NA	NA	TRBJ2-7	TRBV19	CASSIGGRSSYEQYF	TGTGCCAGTAGTATTGGGGGCCGGAGCTCCTACGAGCAGTACTTC
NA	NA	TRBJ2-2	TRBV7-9	CASSLAKPAAGVNTGELFF	TGTGCCAGCAGCTTAGCCAAACCCGCGGCAGGGGTGAACACCGGGGAGCTGTTTTTT
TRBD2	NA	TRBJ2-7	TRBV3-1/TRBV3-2	CASSRLSERGTYEQYF	TGTGCCAGCAGCCGCCTCTCGGAGCGGGGGACCTACGAGCAGTACTTC
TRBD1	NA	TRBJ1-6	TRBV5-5	CASSLGMGTGGSPLHF	TGTGCCAGCAGCTTGGGCATGGGGACAGGAGGGTCACCCCTCCACTTT
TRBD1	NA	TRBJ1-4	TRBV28	CASLGQNEKLFF	TGTGCCAGCCTGGGACAGAATGAAAAACTGTTTTTT